The 4 T cell receptor beta chains given below trace back to one sample, sequenced in a study of blood T cells in healthy people across ages. Through a sample-barcoded 5' primer and a J-beta primer mix, a second PCR was run for roughly 6 to 11 cycles. TCRdb used MiXCR to reprocess the 5' RACE reads, holding one entry per CDR3 protein. The data show about 620,000 distinct CDR3 sequences, about 51% seen once. The sample was blood. Receptor source: a woman of 80 years or more in good health.

V is TRBV24-1 and J is TRBJ1-2; 7 bases are shared with TRBD1. Germline V gene lookup returns CDR1 KGHDR and CDR2 SFDVKD. The junction had 8 bases not matched to a gene; V was cut back by 7 bases and J by 4 bases. The CDR3 has 14 residues. The CDR3 loop is CATSPPGQTYGYTF. The CDR3 nucleotides are TGTGCCACCAGCCCCCCGGGACAGACCTATGGCTACACCTTC.

The sample holds one count of this clonotype. This sequence joins TRBV7-9 and TRBJ2-3; the match to TRBD2 covers 14 bases. The CDR3 consists of 13 residues. Losses at the gene ends were 5 bases for V and 14 bases for J; bases not matched to a gene: 6. Looked up from germline, CDR1 is SEHNR and CDR2 is FQNEAQ (reference sequence). CDR3 nucleotide sequence: TGTGCCAGCAGCAAGGGACTAGCGGGAGTCCCGTATTTT. This gives the protein CASSKGLAGVPYF. The full variable domain, with the rest looked up from reference TRBV7-9 and TRBJ2-3, is DTGVSQNPRHKITKRGQNVTFRCDPISEHNRLYWYRQTLGQGPEFLTYFQNEAQLEKSRLLSDRFSAERPKGSFSTLEIQRTEQGDSAMYLCASSKGLAGVPYFGPGTRLTVL.

This clonotype was seen more than once but under ten times. This sequence joins TRBV7-6 and TRBJ2-5; 8 nucleotides agree with TRBD2. Per the germline V gene, CDR1 is SGHVS and CDR2 is FNYEAQ. Trimming took 2 bases from V and 11 from J; bases not matched to a gene: 16. The CDR3 loop spans 16 amino acids. CDR3 coding DNA: TGTGCCAGCAGCTTAATGCCGGGGGGGCTCGGCAATGAGCAGTACTTC. It codes for CASSLMPGGLGNEQYF.

In its sample, this clonotype was seen many times. The chain has TRBV10-3 and TRBJ2-1; TRBD2 matches 12 bases. The germline CDR1 and CDR2 sequences are ENHRY and SYGVKD. J lost 4 bases, V lost 7 bases, and 5 bases had no gene match. This CDR3 is 15 amino acids long. Here the CDR3 DNA reads TGTGCCATCACCTCGACTAGCGGGAGTTACAATGAGCAGTTCTTC. Its protein product is CAITSTSGSYNEQFF.